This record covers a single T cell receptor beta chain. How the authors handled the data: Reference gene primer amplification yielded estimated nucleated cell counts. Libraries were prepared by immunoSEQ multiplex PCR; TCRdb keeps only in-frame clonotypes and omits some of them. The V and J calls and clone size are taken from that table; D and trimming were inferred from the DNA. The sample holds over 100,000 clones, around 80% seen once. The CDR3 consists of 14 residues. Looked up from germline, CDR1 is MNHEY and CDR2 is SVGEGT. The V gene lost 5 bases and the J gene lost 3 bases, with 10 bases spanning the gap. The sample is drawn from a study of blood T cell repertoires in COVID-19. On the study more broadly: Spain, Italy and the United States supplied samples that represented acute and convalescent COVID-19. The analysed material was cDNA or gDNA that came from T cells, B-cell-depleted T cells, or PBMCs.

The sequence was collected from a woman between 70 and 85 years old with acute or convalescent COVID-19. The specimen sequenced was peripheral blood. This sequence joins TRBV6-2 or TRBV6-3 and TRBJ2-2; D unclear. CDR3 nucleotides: TGTGCCAGCAGTCTCACACGGGACACCGGGGAGCTGTTTTTT. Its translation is CASSLTRDTGELFF.